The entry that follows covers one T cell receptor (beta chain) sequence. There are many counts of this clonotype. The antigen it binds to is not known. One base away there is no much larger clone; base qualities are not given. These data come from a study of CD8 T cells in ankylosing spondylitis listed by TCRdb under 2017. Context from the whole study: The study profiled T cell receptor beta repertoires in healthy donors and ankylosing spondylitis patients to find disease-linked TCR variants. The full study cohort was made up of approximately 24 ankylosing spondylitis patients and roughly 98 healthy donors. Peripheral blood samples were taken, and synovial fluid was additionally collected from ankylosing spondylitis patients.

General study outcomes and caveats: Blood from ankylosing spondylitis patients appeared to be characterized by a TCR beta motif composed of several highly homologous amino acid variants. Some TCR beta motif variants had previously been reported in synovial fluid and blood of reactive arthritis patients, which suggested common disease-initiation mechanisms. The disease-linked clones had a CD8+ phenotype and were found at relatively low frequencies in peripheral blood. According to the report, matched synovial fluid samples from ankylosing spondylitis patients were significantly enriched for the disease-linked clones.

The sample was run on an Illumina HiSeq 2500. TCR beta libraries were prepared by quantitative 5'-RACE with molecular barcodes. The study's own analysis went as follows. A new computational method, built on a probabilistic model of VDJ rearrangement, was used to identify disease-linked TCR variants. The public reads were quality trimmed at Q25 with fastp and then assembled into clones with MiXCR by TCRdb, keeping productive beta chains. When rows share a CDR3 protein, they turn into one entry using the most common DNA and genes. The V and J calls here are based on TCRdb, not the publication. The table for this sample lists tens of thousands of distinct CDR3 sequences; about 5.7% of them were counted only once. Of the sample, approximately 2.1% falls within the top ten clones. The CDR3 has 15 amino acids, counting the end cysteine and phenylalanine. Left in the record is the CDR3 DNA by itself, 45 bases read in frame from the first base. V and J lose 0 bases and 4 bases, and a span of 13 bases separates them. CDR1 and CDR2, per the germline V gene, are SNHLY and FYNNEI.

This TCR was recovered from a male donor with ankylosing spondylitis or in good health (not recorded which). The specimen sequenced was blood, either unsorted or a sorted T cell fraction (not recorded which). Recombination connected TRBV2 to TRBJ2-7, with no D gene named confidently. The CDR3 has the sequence CASSEATGSLYEQYF. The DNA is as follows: TGTGCCAGCAGTGAAGCTACTGGGTCTTTATACGAGCAGTACTTC. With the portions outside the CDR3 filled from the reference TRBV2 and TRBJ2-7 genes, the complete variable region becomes EPEVTQTPSHQVTQMGQEVILRCVPISNHLYFYWYRQILGQKVEFLVSFYNNEISEKSEIFDDQFSVERPDGSNFTLKIRSTKLEDSAMYFCASSEATGSLYEQYFGPGTRLTVT.